Below are 2 T cell receptor beta chains sequenced from a single sample in a study of cytomegalovirus exposure and HLA in healthy donors. The PCR was carried out with 60 Vbeta primers and 13 Jbeta primers. TCRdb's copy holds only in-frame clones and misses some; the assay was immunoSEQ multiplex PCR. The sample records 150,000 to 180,000 clones, under 80% being singletons. The sequencing sample was made of PBMCs. The receptors were sampled from a man aged 30 to 45 in good health and CMV-seronegative.

V and J are TRBV29-1 and TRBJ2-1, with D uncertain. Per germline, CDR1 SQVTM and CDR2 ANQGSEA. The CDR3 runs 14 residues. The V gene lost 3 bases and the J gene lost 0 bases, with 9 bases spanning the gap. CDR3 sequence: CSVDGGSSYNEQFF. DNA of the CDR3: TGCAGCGTTGACGGCGGAAGCTCCTACAATGAGCAGTTCTTC.

About this clone itself: In the same sample, other DNA sequences code for this CDR3. The V call is TRBV7-2, the J call TRBJ2-1; no firm D call. The V end lost 1 base, the J end lost 6 bases, and 4 bases lay between the germline ends. CDR3 size: 12 residues. Germline V gene lookup returns CDR1 SGHTA and CDR2 FQGNSA. CDR3 in amino acids: CASSLVSNEQFF. The CDR3 nucleotides are TGTGCCAGCAGCTTAGTGAGCAATGAGCAGTTCTTC.